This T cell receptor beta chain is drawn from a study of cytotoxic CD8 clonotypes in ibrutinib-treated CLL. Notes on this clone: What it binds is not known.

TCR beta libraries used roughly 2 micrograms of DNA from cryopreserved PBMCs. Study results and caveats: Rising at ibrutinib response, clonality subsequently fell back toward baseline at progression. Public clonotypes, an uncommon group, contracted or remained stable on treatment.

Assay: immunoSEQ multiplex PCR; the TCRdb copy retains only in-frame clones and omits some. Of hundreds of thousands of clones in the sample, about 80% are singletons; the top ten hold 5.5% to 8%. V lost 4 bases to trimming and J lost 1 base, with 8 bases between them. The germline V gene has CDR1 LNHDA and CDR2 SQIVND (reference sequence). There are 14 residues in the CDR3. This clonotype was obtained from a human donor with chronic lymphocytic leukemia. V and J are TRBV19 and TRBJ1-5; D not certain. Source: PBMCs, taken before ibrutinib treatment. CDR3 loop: CASSRAQSNQPQHF. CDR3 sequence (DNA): TGTGCCAGTAGTAGGGCCCAAAGCAATCAGCCCCAGCATTTT.